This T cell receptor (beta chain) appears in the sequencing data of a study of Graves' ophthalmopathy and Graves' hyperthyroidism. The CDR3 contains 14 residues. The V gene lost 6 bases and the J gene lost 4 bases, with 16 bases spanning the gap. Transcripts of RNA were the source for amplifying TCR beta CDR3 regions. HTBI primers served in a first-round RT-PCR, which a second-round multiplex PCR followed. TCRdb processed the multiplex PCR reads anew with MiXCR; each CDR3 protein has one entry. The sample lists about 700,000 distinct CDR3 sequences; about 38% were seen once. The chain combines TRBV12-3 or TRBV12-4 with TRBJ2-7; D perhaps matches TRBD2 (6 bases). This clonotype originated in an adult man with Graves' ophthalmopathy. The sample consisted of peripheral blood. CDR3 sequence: CASSPRAGRYEQYF. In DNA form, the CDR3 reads TGTGCCAGCAGCCCCCGGGCCGGGAGATACGAGCAGTACTTC.